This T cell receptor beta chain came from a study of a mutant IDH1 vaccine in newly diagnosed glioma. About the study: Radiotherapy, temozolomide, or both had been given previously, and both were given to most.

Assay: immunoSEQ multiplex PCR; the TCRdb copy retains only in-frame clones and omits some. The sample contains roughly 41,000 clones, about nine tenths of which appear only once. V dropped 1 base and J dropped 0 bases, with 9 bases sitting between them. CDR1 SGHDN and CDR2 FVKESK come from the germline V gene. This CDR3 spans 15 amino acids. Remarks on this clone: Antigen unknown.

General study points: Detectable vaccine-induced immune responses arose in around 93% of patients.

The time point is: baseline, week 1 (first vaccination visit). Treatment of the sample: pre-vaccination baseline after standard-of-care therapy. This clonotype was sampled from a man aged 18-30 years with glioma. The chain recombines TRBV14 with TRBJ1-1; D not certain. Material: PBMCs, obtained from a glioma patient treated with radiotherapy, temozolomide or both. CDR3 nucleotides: TGTGCCAGCAGCCAAGTGAATAGATTGAACACTGAAGCTTTCTTT. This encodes CASSQVNRLNTEAFF. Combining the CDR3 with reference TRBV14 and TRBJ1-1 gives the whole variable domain EAGVTQFPSHSVIEKGQTVTLRCDPISGHDNLYWYRRVMGKEIKFLLHFVKESKQDESGMPNNRFLAERTGGTYSTLKVQPAELEDSGVYFCASSQVNRLNTEAFFGQGTRLTVV.